The TCR beta chain described here comes from a study of blood T cell repertoires in COVID-19. Study context: Material from acute and convalescent COVID-19 was sourced from the United States, Italy and Spain. PBMCs, B-cell-depleted T cells, or T cells provided the cDNA or gDNA that made up the material.

This CDR3 is built from 15 residues. V gave up 0 bases and J gave up 6 bases, with 14 bases separating them. The V gene's germline CDR1 is SGHRS and CDR2 YFSETQ. Original processing notes: Reference gene primer amplification in the assay estimated nucleated cell counts. The table came from immunoSEQ multiplex PCR; TCRdb's copy has only in-frame clones and leaves some out. V and J calls plus clone size are reproduced from that table; the DNA served to infer D and trimming. Of about 200,000 clones in the sample, 79% were seen once. V gene TRBV5-1 combines with J gene TRBJ2-3; a possible D gene is TRBD2 (6 bases). Source material: peripheral blood. The TCR originated in a woman in her 40s with COVID-19, enrolled during active disease. CDR3 amino acids: CASSLVTSIMDTQYF. The CDR3 nucleotides read TGCGCCAGCAGCTTGGTTACTAGCATTATGGATACGCAGTATTTT.